This is a list of T cell receptor beta chains from one sample in a study of blood T cell repertoires in COVID-19. Profiling relied on immunoSEQ multiplex PCR, and the TCRdb table lists in-frame clones only, not all of them. The data hold around 500,000 clones, with 70% to 90% observed a single time. The sequenced material came from peripheral blood. All receptors derive from a human donor in a cohort sampled during active COVID-19. Both conserved end residues are part of each CDR3. D genes are given only for firm matches. The size field is filled for only some rows; it gives once, few, many or a size class.

TRBV28,NA,NA,TRBJ1-4,CASSPPGGSRLFF,TGTGCCAGCAGTCCTCCGGGGGGCTCTCGACTGTTTTTT
TRBV7-2,NA,TRBD2,TRBJ2-7,CASSLVWTSDNEQYF,TGTGCCAGCAGCTTAGTGTGGACTAGTGACAACGAGCAGTACTTC
TRBV6-4,NA,TRBD2,TRBJ2-3,CASSPSGSTDTQYF,TGTGCCAGCAGTCCTAGCGGGAGCACAGATACGCAGTATTTT
TRBV2,NA,NA,TRBJ2-1,CASSERATPGSEQFF,TGTGCCAGCAGTGAACGGGCTACCCCGGGGAGTGAGCAGTTCTTC
TRBV4-3,NA,NA,TRBJ1-4,CASSPSTGGAGKLFF,TGCGCCAGCAGCCCATCAACCGGTGGGGCTGGAAAACTGTTTTTT
TRBV11-2,NA,NA,TRBJ1-3,CASSLDRTGGNTIYF,TGTGCCAGCAGCTTAGATCGAACAGGTGGAAACACCATATATTTT
TRBV28,NA,NA,TRBJ1-4,CASSFGQFNEKLFF,TGTGCCAGCAGTTTTGGGCAGTTTAATGAAAAACTGTTTTTT
TRBV2,few,NA,TRBJ2-4,CASSEAGAKNIQYF,TGTGCCAGCAGTGAGGCGGGGGCCAAAAACATTCAGTACTTC
TRBV7-2,NA,TRBD1,TRBJ2-3,CASSLDRGTQYF,TGTGCCAGCAGCTTGGACAGGGGTACGCAGTATTTT
TRBV11-3,NA,TRBD1,TRBJ2-6,CASSLEGQPGKKSGANVLTF,TGTGCCAGCAGCTTAGAGGGACAGCCAGGCAAAAAATCTGGGGCCAACGTCCTGACTTTC
TRBV21-1,NA,NA,TRBJ2-1,CASSKKVVAGEGNEQFF,TGTGCCAGCAGCAAAAAGGTAGTAGCGGGAGAAGGAAATGAGCAGTTCTTC
TRBV15,few,NA,TRBJ1-2,CATSRDQGPDYTF,TGTGCCACCAGCAGAGATCAGGGCCCCGACTACACCTTC
TRBV30,NA,NA,TRBJ1-1,CAWSVAYTEAFF,TGTGCCTGGAGTGTAGCCTACACTGAAGCTTTCTTT
TRBV7-9,NA,NA,TRBJ2-7,CASSLELAVPYPGSYEQYF,TGTGCCAGCAGCTTAGAGTTGGCAGTCCCTTACCCGGGATCCTACGAGCAGTACTTC
TRBV3-1/TRBV3-2,NA,TRBD2,TRBJ2-3,CASSPTSGKLTDTQYF,TGTGCCAGCAGCCCAACTAGCGGGAAGCTCACAGATACGCAGTATTTT
TRBV18,few,NA,TRBJ2-2,CASSSTDRLNTGELFF,TGTGCCAGCTCATCCACGGACAGACTGAACACCGGGGAGCTGTTTTTT
TRBV11-2,NA,NA,TRBJ1-6,CASSPAPRGRSPLHF,TGTGCCAGCAGCCCAGCTCCAAGGGGTCGTTCACCCCTCCACTTT
TRBV13,NA,TRBD1,TRBJ1-2,CASSPGTGANYGYTF,TGTGCCAGCAGCCCCGGGACAGGGGCTAACTATGGCTACACCTTC
TRBV15,NA,NA,TRBJ2-1,CATSRDGTGKRNEQFF,TGTGCCACCAGCAGAGATGGAACGGGGAAAAGGAATGAGCAGTTCTTC